This T cell receptor (beta chain) appears in the sequencing data of a study of T-cell memory formation after mild COVID-19. TCRdb recomputed calls from the 5' RACE reads with MiXCR, one row per CDR3 protein. The sample shows approximately 240,000 distinct CDR3 sequences, roughly 17% of them seen only once. The junction had 8 bases not matched to a gene; V was cut back by 0 bases and J by 13 bases. The CDR3 runs 14 residues. The germline V gene has CDR1 LGHNA and CDR2 YNFKEQ. The source of this sequence is a man aged 18 to 30 who had mild COVID-19 (a few samples of this study predate the infection). Cell type and time point are not known. Source material: PBMCs or a T cell subset sorted from them (not recorded which). The chain uses TRBV4-2 and TRBJ1-2, with 10 bases that match TRBD1. The CDR3 sequence is CASSQDPGQGVSTF. In nucleotides, the CDR3 is TGTGCCAGCAGCCAAGATCCCGGACAGGGGGTATCCACCTTC.